Below are 5 T cell receptor beta chains sequenced from a single sample in a study of blood T cell repertoires in COVID-19. Clones were read by immunoSEQ multiplex PCR, and TCRdb kept only the in-frame ones, dropping some. Among about 170,000 clones listed, around four fifths were seen once. Sequencing input: peripheral blood. The receptors were gathered from a woman in her 70s with COVID-19, enrolled during active disease.

With respect to this clone: An end of the junction differs from the germline gene, which may be a read error. Written as DNA, the CDR3 is TGTGCCACCAGCAGAGATCCACTCAGCGCCGGGAACTTC. This codes for CATSRDPLSAGNF. The rearrangement links TRBV15 to TRBJ1-2; unclear D gene. This CDR3 is built from 13 residues. The germline gives CDR1 LNHNV, CDR2 YYDKDF (reference sequence).

This chain links TRBV5-5 with TRBJ1-5; D not resolved. V gave up 0 bases and J gave up 4 bases, with 8 bases separating them. The germline gives CDR1 SGHKS, CDR2 YYEKEE (reference sequence). The CDR3 is 14 amino acids. The CDR3 loop is CASSLGALNQPQHF. DNA of the CDR3: TGTGCCAGCAGCTTGGGTGCGCTTAATCAGCCCCAGCATTTT.

This clone was counted only a few times. The CDR3 is CASGGQGAQGYTF. The CDR3 region has the DNA TGTGCCAGTGGGGGACAGGGGGCGCAGGGCTACACCTTC. V is TRBV19 and J is TRBJ1-2; 12 bases are a match to TRBD1. Trimming cost V 8 bases and J 8 bases; bases outside gene matches: 6. Germline values: CDR1 LNHDA, CDR2 SQIVND (reference sequence). The CDR3 sequence is 13 residues long.

The rearrangement uses TRBV6-5 and TRBJ1-2, with TRBD1 as a possible D gene (5 bases). V was cut by 10 bases and J by 6 bases, with 12 bases left in between. This CDR3 contains 11 residues. Germline V gene data show CDR1 as MNHEY and CDR2 as SVGAGI. In DNA, the CDR3 is TGTGCCACCTCAACGGGGGATGGCTACACCTTC. This codes for CATSTGDGYTF.

The chain couples TRBV19 to TRBJ1-2; D uncertain. The CDR3 covers 14 residues. Deletions cut 6 bases from V and 3 bases from J, with 14 bases between. Germline V gene data show CDR1 as LNHDA and CDR2 as SQIVND (reference sequence). CDR3 nucleotide sequence: TGTGCCAGTAGCCCCGGCCCCCGGGACTATGGCTACACCTTC. This codes for CASSPGPRDYGYTF.